This T cell receptor beta chain originates from a study of memory CD4+ T cells and cytomegalovirus serostatus. Single viable CD3+CD4+CD8-CD45RO+ cells were sorted as the memory CD4+ T cells. Profiling relied on immunoSEQ multiplex PCR, and the TCRdb table lists in-frame clones only, not all of them. Of tens of thousands of clones in the sample, more than 75% were seen once. The receptor comes from an adult in good health and CMV-seropositive. Sequencing was done on a sample of memory CD4+ T cells from blood.

The chain's CDR3 is CASSPVGPGTSEQYF. DNA of the CDR3: TGTGCCAGCAGCCCCGTGGGGCCAGGGACCTCCGAGCAGTACTTC. The chain is built from TRBV11-2 and TRBJ2-7; D is possibly TRBD1 or TRBD2 (5 bases each). V lost 5 bases to trimming and J lost 6 bases, with 20 bases between them. This CDR3 comprises 15 residues. Germline V gives CDR1 SGHAT, CDR2 FQNNGV.